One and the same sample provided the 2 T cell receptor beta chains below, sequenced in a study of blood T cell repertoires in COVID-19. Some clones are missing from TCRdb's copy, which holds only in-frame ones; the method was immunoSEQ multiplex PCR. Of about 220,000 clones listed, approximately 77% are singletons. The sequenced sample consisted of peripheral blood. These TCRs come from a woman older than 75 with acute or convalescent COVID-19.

The CDR3 coding sequence is TGTGCCAGCAGCGTAGGGTACAGGCCGGATCAGCCCCAGCATTTT. Residues: CASSVGYRPDQPQHF. V and J are TRBV9 and TRBJ1-5; tentatively, D is TRBD1 (5 bases). The CDR3 spans 15 residues. V was cut by 0 bases and J by 5 bases, with 12 bases left in between. Germline V CDR1 and CDR2: SGDLS, YYNGEE.

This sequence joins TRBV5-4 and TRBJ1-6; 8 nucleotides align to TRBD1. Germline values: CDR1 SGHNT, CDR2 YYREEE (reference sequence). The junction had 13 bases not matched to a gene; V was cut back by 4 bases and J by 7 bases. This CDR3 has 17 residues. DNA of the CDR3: TGTGCCAGCAGCCCAGGACAGGGTGTGGGATGGAATTCACCCCTCCACTTT. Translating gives CASSPGQGVGWNSPLHF.